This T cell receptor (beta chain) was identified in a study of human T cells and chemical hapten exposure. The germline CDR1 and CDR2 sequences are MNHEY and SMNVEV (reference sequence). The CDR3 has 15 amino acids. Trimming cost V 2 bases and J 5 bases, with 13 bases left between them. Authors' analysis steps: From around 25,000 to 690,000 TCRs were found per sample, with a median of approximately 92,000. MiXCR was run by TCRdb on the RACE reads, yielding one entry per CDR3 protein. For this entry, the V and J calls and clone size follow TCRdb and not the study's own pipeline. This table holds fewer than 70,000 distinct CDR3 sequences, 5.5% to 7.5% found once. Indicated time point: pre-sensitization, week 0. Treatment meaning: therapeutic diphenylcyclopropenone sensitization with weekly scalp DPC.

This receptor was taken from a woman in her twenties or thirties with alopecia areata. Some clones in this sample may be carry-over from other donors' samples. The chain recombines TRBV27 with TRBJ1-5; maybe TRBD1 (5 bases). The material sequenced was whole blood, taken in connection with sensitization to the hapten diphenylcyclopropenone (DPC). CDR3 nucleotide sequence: TGTGCCAGCAGTTTAGAGGGCGGGGGTTATCAGCCCCAGCATTTT. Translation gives CASSLEGGGYQPQHF.